This entry is about one T cell receptor (beta chain). Its target is not known. The sample originates from a study of T cell responses to AZD1222 COVID-19 vaccine. Study context: Pooling of second doses given at about 4 or about 12 weeks was done. Regarding the study as a whole: Just five to seven people given AZD1222 tested seropositive at baseline. Spike-wide coverage was observed for vaccine-associated CD4 TCRs, with dominant responses at 160-218 and 743-854.

This CDR3 region has 13 residues. V lost 4 bases to trimming and J lost 2 bases, with 8 bases between them. The germline V gene has CDR1 LGHNA and CDR2 YSLEER. Assay used: immunoSEQ multiplex PCR; TCRdb lists only in-frame clones, some missing. The repertoire holds about 180,000 clones, with 88% as singletons. The chain employs TRBV4-3 and TRBJ1-2; a possible D gene is TRBD1 (5 bases). This sequence was found in an adult in good health. Sequences were derived from peripheral blood, sampled on day 0 of AZD1222 vaccination. This CDR3 is CASSPTVNYGYTF. The CDR3 nucleotides are TGCGCCAGCAGCCCGACAGTAAACTATGGCTACACCTTC.